A selection of T cell receptor beta chains follows, all from one sample in a study of blood T cells in healthy people across ages. TCRdb itself ran the 5' RACE reads through MiXCR, one entry per CDR3 protein. The repertoire includes 1,300,000 or so distinct CDR3 sequences, 59% of them detected once, and over 5.5% sits in the top ten. What was sequenced was blood. Every receptor here comes from a man aged 18 to 30 in good health. Both conserved end residues are part of each CDR3. A D gene is named only where the DNA matches it firmly. Size tells how often a clone was seen (once, few, many) or the class of an expanded clone, and some rows leave it out.

V	size	J	length	D	DNA	CDR3
TRBV3-1	.	TRBJ2-1	13	.	TGTGCCAGCAGCCCAACCGGGGCGAATGAGCAGTTCTTC	CASSPTGANEQFF
TRBV3-1	.	TRBJ1-6	15	.	TGTGCCAGCAGCCAGGAAGGCTCCTATAATTCACCCCTCCACTTT	CASSQEGSYNSPLHF
TRBV12-3/TRBV12-4	.	TRBJ2-7	14	.	TGTGCCAGCAGTTTCGGACTCGACTCCTACGAGCAGTACTTC	CASSFGLDSYEQYF
TRBV5-1	few	TRBJ2-1	15	.	TGCGCCAGCTCTACGGAGGGCCCTCCTTACAATGAGCAGTTCTTC	CASSTEGPPYNEQFF
TRBV29-1	few	TRBJ2-5	14	.	TGCAGCGTTCAGGGGAGGGCCTCACAAGAGACCCAGTACTTC	CSVQGRASQETQYF
TRBV5-1	few	TRBJ2-7	13	TRBD1	TGCGCCAGCACAGCGACAGGGAACTACGAGCAGTACTTC	CASTATGNYEQYF
TRBV29-1	few	TRBJ2-1	14	.	TGCAGCGTATTGGACGGGCCCCACTACAATGAGCAGTTCTTC	CSVLDGPHYNEQFF
TRBV6-2/TRBV6-3	few	TRBJ2-5	13	.	TGTGCCAGCAGTTACTTCGGAGCGGGGACCCAGTACTTC	CASSYFGAGTQYF
TRBV5-1	.	TRBJ1-5	14	.	TGCGCCAGCAGCTTGGGACAGGAGGGCCAGCCCCAGCATTTT	CASSLGQEGQPQHF
TRBV12-3/TRBV12-4	.	TRBJ2-1	14	TRBD2	TGTGCCAGCAGTTGTTACGGGACTAAGAATGAGCAGTTCTTC	CASSCYGTKNEQFF
TRBV27	few	TRBJ2-7	15	TRBD1	TGTGCCAGCAGTGGGCCGGGACAGACATTCTACGAGCAGTACTTC	CASSGPGQTFYEQYF
TRBV15	.	TRBJ2-3	15	.	TGTGCCACCAGCAAAGGATATAGCGGCACAGATACGCAGTATTTT	CATSKGYSGTDTQYF
TRBV5-1	.	TRBJ2-3	17	TRBD2	TGCGCCAGCAGCGGGGGACTAGCGGGAGACGGAGACCTCACGCAGTATTTT	CASSGGLAGDGDLTQYF
TRBV6-2/TRBV6-3	.	TRBJ2-1	13	.	TGTGCCAGCAGCTCCGGACTATTTGGAGAGCAGTTCTTC	CASSSGLFGEQFF
TRBV20-1	.	TRBJ2-7	13	.	TGCAGTGTGTCTAGTCGGCCCCAGGGCGAGCAGTACTTC	CSVSSRPQGEQYF
TRBV6-5	.	TRBJ2-3	15	TRBD1	TGTGCCAGCAGTTACGGCAGGGGGTGGACAGATACGCAGTATTTT	CASSYGRGWTDTQYF
TRBV20-1	.	TRBJ2-1	14	TRBD2	TGCAGTGCTGGTGCCGGGACTAGCGGGAATGAGCAGTTCTTC	CSAGAGTSGNEQFF
TRBV7-2	.	TRBJ2-3	17	TRBD2	TGTGCCAGCAGCTCCGAGACTAGCGGGAAGGGACGGGATACGCAGTATTTT	CASSSETSGKGRDTQYF